This T cell receptor (beta chain) was identified in a study of tumor-infiltrating lymphocytes in primary liver carcinoma. Looking at the study overall: Lesions, classed as T1-T3 N0M0, spanned roughly 4 to 10 cm across. Findings and limits, study-wide: It was in tumors, not blood, that the top-250-clone fraction was significantly higher (p = 0.039).

As for this clonotype: Its cognate antigen is unknown. The final CDR3 position lacks the conserved phenylalanine or tryptophan, pointing to a likely read error.

Germline CDR1 SGHAT, CDR2 FQNNGV. The length of the CDR3 is 15 residues. From approximately 20-30 mg of unsorted bulk tissue, DNA and RNA were co-extracted together. The patients carried chronic HBV infection and had received no treatment. Total RNA (roughly 530 ng) served as template for TCR beta cDNA synthesis primed by a constant-region primer. Slightly modified ARM-PCR with three nested multiplex PCR rounds yielded TCR beta libraries. The first two PCR rounds, roughly 9 cycles each, used TRBV1-TRBV30 forward primers and a C-beta reverse primer. TCRdb used MiXCR to reprocess the multiplex PCR reads, holding one entry per CDR3 protein. The sample carries about 35,000 distinct CDR3 sequences, just under 75% recorded once.

This TCR derives from a man aged 40-49 years with primary liver carcinoma and hepatitis B virus infection. This sequence joins TRBV11-2 and TRBJ2-3, with D perhaps matching TRBD2 (6 bases). Sample: liver tumor tissue from sampling region 4. Subset meaning: tumor region T4, right-lateral pole. For the CDR3, the DNA is TGTGCCAGCAACTTAGGGCGACTAGTGGGAGATACGCAGTATTCT. Translation gives CASNLGRLVGDTQYS.